This T cell receptor beta chain was sequenced during a study of T cells in Graves' hyperthyroidism and ophthalmopathy. Study at large: Peripheral blood was acquired at first diagnosis, ahead of any therapy whatsoever.

This clonotype occurred a few times. This CDR3 comprises 16 residues. After removal of 6 bases from V and 0 bases from J, the junction contained 8 bases not matched to a gene. Germline loops: CDR1 DFQATT, CDR2 SNEGSKA (reference sequence). What was amplified from RNA transcripts were TCR beta CDR3 regions. HTBI primers were the set used in a first-round RT-PCR of the TCR CDR3. A single record per CDR3 protein comes from TCRdb applying MiXCR to the multiplex PCR reads. In the table there are about 400,000 distinct CDR3 sequences, under 15% of which are singletons. This receptor was identified in a woman in her 30s with Graves' hyperthyroidism. The sequencing input was blood. The V call is TRBV20-1, the J call TRBJ2-6; 7 nucleotides match TRBD1. As DNA, the CDR3 is TGCAGTGCCGCAGGGACAGCCTACTCTGGGGCCAACGTCCTGACTTTC. Protein product: CSAAGTAYSGANVLTF.